Shown below are 16 T cell receptor beta chains from a single sample sequenced in a study of blood T cells in healthy people across ages (dated by TCRdb to between 2015 and 2016). The library was built by means of 5' RACE. Data came from an Illumina HiSeq 2500. A second PCR of about 7 to 12 cycles was performed with a sample-barcoded 5' primer and a J-beta primer mix. Clones were called with MiXCR by TCRdb after fastp trimmed the public reads at Q25, and only in-frame beta chains were retained. Duplicate CDR3 protein sequences are folded into a single record with the most common DNA and genes. The sample records more than 750,000 distinct CDR3 sequences, almost 30% of which are singletons. The biggest ten clones account for about a tenth of the sample. This sample also appeared in a second study, on T cells of mothers and their children.

Sequencing input: blood. Every receptor here comes from a woman between 35 and 50 years old in good health.

This clonotype appeared a few times. This chain links TRBV28 with TRBJ2-7; D perhaps matches TRBD1 (6 bases). This CDR3 comprises 13 residues. Trimming removed 7 bases from V and 1 base from J, with 11 bases in between. The germline CDR1 and CDR2 sequences are MDHEN and SYDVKM. DNA for the CDR3: TGTGCCAGCAACACAGGGATTTCCTACGAGCAGTACTTC. Its translation is CASNTGISYEQYF.

This clonotype was seen only a few times. The chain couples TRBV29-1 to TRBJ2-6, with 9 bases identical to TRBD1. There are 17 residues in the CDR3. Germline assignment: CDR1 SQVTM and CDR2 ANQGSEA. The trim removed 5 bases at V and 0 bases at J, leaving 8 bases unmatched. In DNA, the CDR3 is TGCAGCGTTCGTGCGGACAGGGGATACTCTGGGGCCAACGTCCTGACTTTC. It codes for CSVRADRGYSGANVLTF.

V is TRBV6-4 and J is TRBJ2-1; 8 positions match TRBD2. The CDR3 extends over 16 amino acids. Germline lookup yields CDR1 MRHNA and CDR2 SNTAGT. The trim removed 3 bases at V and 6 bases at J, leaving 10 bases unmatched. CDR3 coding DNA: TGTGCCAGCAGTGATGGGGGCGGGGGGTCCAGCAATGAGCAGTTCTTC. Residues: CASSDGGGGSSNEQFF.

V and J are TRBV12-3 or TRBV12-4 and TRBJ1-5; 8 bases are a match to TRBD1. Losses at the gene ends were 5 bases for V and 9 bases for J; bases not matched to a gene: 9. This CDR3 comprises 14 residues. CDR3 protein: CASSPHLQGVPQHF. DNA of the CDR3: TGTGCCAGCAGTCCACATTTACAGGGGGTGCCCCAGCATTTT.

At least ten counts were recorded for this clonotype. This chain connects TRBV4-1 to TRBJ2-5; tentative D call: TRBD2 (5 bases). V lost 1 base, J lost 11 bases, and 17 bases lay in between. The CDR3 covers 14 residues. Germline V gene lookup returns CDR1 MGHRA and CDR2 YSYEKL. CDR3 nucleotide sequence: TGCGCCAGCAGCCAAGGGGCCGGGTTGAGAGGGCAGTACTTC. Translation gives CASSQGAGLRGQYF.

This clonotype was detected a few times. The chain couples TRBV7-8 to TRBJ1-2; weak D call: TRBD1 (6 bases). The CDR3 is 15 residues long. Per germline, CDR1 SGHVS and CDR2 FQNEAQ. Trimming pared 5 bases from V and 1 base from J, leaving 14 bases between. CDR3 in DNA: TGTGCCAGCAGCCTCGCCCGGGACATTAACTATGGCTACACCTTC. Translated: CASSLARDINYGYTF.

This clonotype was counted once. A single base separates this from a much larger clone, so it may be a read error. The gene calls are TRBV5-1 and TRBJ2-4, with 9 positions matching TRBD1. The CDR3 contains 17 residues. Germline-derived CDR1 and CDR2 are SGHRS and YFSETQ. The V and J ends lost 0 bases and 13 bases, in that order; junction bases with no gene match: 17. The CDR3 sequence: CASSLVRQGDDAYVQYF. DNA of the CDR3: TGCGCCAGCAGCTTGGTACGACAGGGGGACGACGCCTACGTGCAGTACTTC.

This clonotype has just a few counts. The rearrangement links TRBV7-9 to TRBJ2-5, with D possibly matching TRBD2 (6 bases). The CDR3 covers 15 residues. The germline V gene encodes CDR1 SEHNR and CDR2 FQNEAQ (reference sequence). V lost 5 bases to trimming and J lost 5 bases, with 18 bases between them. The CDR3 loop reads CASSLVGEGRETQYF. The CDR3 DNA reads TGTGCCAGCAGCCTCGTCGGGGAAGGGAGGGAGACCCAGTACTTC.

The table lists this clonotype with many counts. The CDR3 DNA sequence: TGTGCCAGCAGCTTAAGGACAGGGCCCTACGAGCAGTACTTC. Protein sequence: CASSLRTGPYEQYF. The rearrangement uses TRBV28 and TRBJ2-7; 8 bases fit TRBD1. The germline gives CDR1 MDHEN, CDR2 SYDVKM. The CDR3 contains 14 residues. Unmatched junction bases numbered 6, after V lost 6 bases and J lost 2 bases.

This clonotype was picked up many times. V gene TRBV6-2 or TRBV6-3 combines with J gene TRBJ2-7; 8 bases map to TRBD1. The J segment lost 1 base and the V segment lost 6 bases, leaving 11 bases of the junction unmatched. The CDR3 sequence is 16 residues long. Per the germline V gene, CDR1 is MNHEY and CDR2 is SVGEGT. The CDR3 DNA reads TGTGCCAGCAGGATGAGGAGAAGGGACAGGTCCTACGAGCAGTACTTC. Its translation is CASRMRRRDRSYEQYF.

This clonotype was seen a handful of times. The J gene is TRBJ1-1, the V gene TRBV6-5; unclear D gene. The germline CDR1 and CDR2 sequences are MNHEY and SVGAGI. The CDR3 runs to 13 residues. V lost 5 bases and J 0 bases, leaving 7 bases between the germline ends. The CDR3 region has the DNA TGTGCCAGCAGTAAATGGATGAACACTGAAGCTTTCTTT. It translates to CASSKWMNTEAFF.

This clonotype was recorded a few times. The chain couples TRBV14 to TRBJ2-7; 7 nucleotides agree with TRBD2. The germline V gene encodes CDR1 SGHDN and CDR2 FVKESK. CDR3 size: 14 residues. V lost 2 bases to trimming and J lost 3 bases; unmatched junction nucleotides: 4. The CDR3 loop reads CASSQTGLVYEQYF. The DNA of the CDR3 is TGTGCCAGCAGCCAAACCGGACTAGTCTACGAGCAGTACTTC.

A remark on this clonotype: A junction end diverges from the germline sequence, so it may reflect a read error. The chain has TRBV12-3 or TRBV12-4 and TRBJ2-3, with TRBD1 matching 7 bases. This CDR3 region has 14 residues. The CDR3 sequence is CASSLDRAADTQYF. The CDR3 DNA is TGTGCCAGCAGCTTAGACAGGGCCGCAGATACGCAGTATTTT.

Concerning this clonotype itself: A much larger clone differs from this one at a single base, so this may be a read error. The V gene is TRBV3-1, the J gene TRBJ2-5, with D perhaps assigned TRBD1 or TRBD2 (7 bases each). V shed 1 base and J shed 11 bases, with 20 bases lying between them. Germline lookup yields CDR1 LGHDT and CDR2 YNNKEL (reference sequence). The CDR3 length is 15 residues. CDR3 sequence: CASSQGRGDYNEQYF. CDR3 DNA sequence: TGTGCCAGCAGCCAAGGCAGGGGGGACTACAATGAGCAGTACTTC.

On this clonotype itself: The junction differs from germline at one of its ends, possibly a read error. V gene TRBV20-1 combines with J gene TRBJ1-2; 9 bases align to TRBD1. Germline V CDR1 and CDR2: DFQATT, SNEGSKA (reference sequence). This CDR3 spans 15 amino acids. The CDR3 DNA reads as TGCAGTACTAGGGACAGGGAAGGAGCCAACTATGGCTACACCTTC. This codes for CSTRDREGANYGYTF.

In its sample, this clonotype was seen a few times. A much larger clone sits a single nucleotide away, making a read error possible. The V and J genes are TRBV7-2 and TRBJ2-1; D tentatively fits TRBD1 or TRBD2 (5 bases each). V was pared by 6 bases and J by 6 bases, with 9 bases between. Germline CDR1 SGHTA, CDR2 FQGNSA. The CDR3 spans 12 residues. The CDR3 DNA reads TGTGCCAGCAGAAGGGACCGCAATGAGCAGTTCTTC. This gives the protein CASRRDRNEQFF.